The rows below give T cell receptor beta chains drawn from one sample of a study of T-cell reconstitution after alpha-beta-depleted transplantation in children. TCRdb reanalysed the PCR reads using MiXCR and keeps one entry per CDR3 protein. The data show 200,000 to 250,000 distinct CDR3 sequences, with roughly 8% seen just once and roughly 5.8% held by the top ten. Sequencing used PBMCs, mostly from graft donor cells, obtained 180 days after TCRalphabeta/CD19-depleted stem cell transplant. The receptors come from a male patient aged 10 to 17 who had a stem cell transplant for acute lymphoblastic leukemia, so the T cells may come from the graft donor. The CDR3 runs from the conserved cysteine through the conserved F or W. D genes are given only for firm matches. Clone size is not always given. Where it is, it says once, few, many or a class for expanded clones.

CDR3 length	V gene	D gene	J gene	clone size	CDR3 DNA	CDR3 protein
15	TRBV20-1	TRBD2	TRBJ2-3	-	TGCAGTGCTAGAAAGCGGGGGGCCATCACAGATACGCAGTATTTT	CSARKRGAITDTQYF
18	TRBV29-1	-	TRBJ2-1	many	TGCAGCGTAGGACGGGCTAATCCGGGACAAATCTCCTACAATGAGCAGTTCTTC	CSVGRANPGQISYNEQFF
15	TRBV6-2/TRBV6-3	-	TRBJ2-7	few	TGTGCCAGCAGTTACGGCGGGACAGCAGCCTACGAGCAGTACTTC	CASSYGGTAAYEQYF
11	TRBV6-1	TRBD1	TRBJ1-1	many	TGTGCCAGCAAACGACAGGGGGAGGGTTTCTTT	CASKRQGEGFF
12	TRBV5-4	-	TRBJ2-1	many	TGTGCCAGCAGCTTGGCTCCTAATGAGCAGTTCTTC	CASSLAPNEQFF
13	TRBV10-3	-	TRBJ1-1	few	TGTGCCATCAGCGGGAGGGACGACACTGAAGCTTTCTTT	CAISGRDDTEAFF
14	TRBV6-2/TRBV6-3	-	TRBJ1-2	few	TGTGCCAGCACACCGGGGGGACCCCACTATGGCTACACCTTC	CASTPGGPHYGYTF
14	TRBV18	-	TRBJ2-7	many	TGTGCCAGCTCACACCGGGTTACAGCGTCCGAGCAGTACTTC	CASSHRVTASEQYF
16	TRBV7-2	-	TRBJ2-5	many	TGTGCCAGCAGCTTAAGCGTGGAGGGAATGATGGAGACCCAGTACTTC	CASSLSVEGMMETQYF
14	TRBV12-3/TRBV12-4	-	TRBJ2-3	many	TGTGCCAGCAGTCCCGGGGGGCGAACAGATACGCAGTATTTT	CASSPGGRTDTQYF
17	TRBV9	TRBD2	TRBJ2-2	many	TGTGCCAGCAGCGTAGGCGGGAGGGCCAAGGGCACCGGGGAGCTGTTTTTT	CASSVGGRAKGTGELFF
12	TRBV7-2	-	TRBJ2-3	-	TGTGCCAGCAGCGAGTTCACAGATACGCAGTATTTT	CASSEFTDTQYF
16	TRBV5-1	TRBD2	TRBJ2-5	many	TGCGCCAGCAGCCCGCTAGCGGGAGGCTACCAAGAGACCCAGTACTTC	CASSPLAGGYQETQYF
17	TRBV29-1	TRBD2	TRBJ2-6	many	TGCAGCGGGACCGTACCCGGGGGGGGCTCTGGGGCCAACGTCCTGACTTTC	CSGTVPGGGSGANVLTF
15	TRBV7-8	-	TRBJ2-2	-	TGTGCCAGCAGCCGACAGGTCGGGAACACCGGGGAGCTGTTTTTT	CASSRQVGNTGELFF
16	TRBV24-1	TRBD2	TRBJ2-1	many	TGTGCCACCAGTGACCCTACTAGCGGGAGACCCAATGAGCAGTTCTTC	CATSDPTSGRPNEQFF
11	TRBV6-2/TRBV6-3	-	TRBJ2-7	-	TGTGCCTCAAGGGCAGGGAGGGAGCAGTACTTC	CASRAGREQYF
15	TRBV7-9	-	TRBJ1-5	many	TGTGCCAGCAGCCCACAGGGCCCTGGGAATCAGCCCCAGCATTTT	CASSPQGPGNQPQHF
15	TRBV20-1	TRBD1	TRBJ2-7	many	TGCAGTGCTAGAGATATAACAGGGGGCGGCTACGAGCAGTACTTC	CSARDITGGGYEQYF
15	TRBV18	-	TRBJ2-3	many	TGTGCCAGCTCACCACAGAGGGTGGGCACAGATACGCAGTATTTT	CASSPQRVGTDTQYF
14	TRBV19	-	TRBJ2-7	many	TGTGCCAGTAGTATCCGGGGGCCTTCCTACGAGCAGTACTTC	CASSIRGPSYEQYF
13	TRBV7-9	-	TRBJ2-5	many	TGTGCCAGCAGCACACAGAGTGGGGAGACCCAGTACTTC	CASSTQSGETQYF
11	TRBV6-2/TRBV6-3	TRBD1	TRBJ2-7	many	TGTGCCGAGGGACAGGGACTGGAGCAGTACTTC	CAEGQGLEQYF
15	TRBV14	TRBD2	TRBJ2-3	-	TGTGCCAGCAGCCAGGGCTTACTAGCGGAAGATACGCAGTATTTT	CASSQGLLAEDTQYF
17	TRBV6-2/TRBV6-3	-	TRBJ2-6	many	TGTGCCAGCAGTTACAGGGACCGAGGCTCTGGGGCCAACGTCCTGACTTTC	CASSYRDRGSGANVLTF
19	TRBV12-3/TRBV12-4	TRBD2	TRBJ2-4	many	TGTGCCAGCAGTTTATTCGGGACTAGCGGGGGGTCCGCCAAAAACATTCAGTACTTC	CASSLFGTSGGSAKNIQYF